This T cell receptor (beta chain) was identified during a study of blood T cell repertoires in COVID-19. V shed 5 bases and J 4 bases; nucleotides not matched to a gene: 8. This CDR3 has 15 residues. Germline CDR1 is PRHDT and CDR2 is FYEKMQ (reference sequence). Repertoires were generated with immunoSEQ multiplex PCR, while TCRdb's copy carries only in-frame clones and drops some. There are over 110,000 clones in the sample; 79% occur only once, and about 3.6% lies in the top ten. The chain is built from TRBV13 and TRBJ2-1; TRBD2 matches at 7 bases. The sequenced sample consisted of peripheral blood. This receptor was obtained from a man in his fifties or sixties with acute or convalescent COVID-19. The CDR3 DNA follows: TGTGCCAGCAGCGTCAGACTAGCTGGTTACAATGAGCAGTTCTTC. Protein product: CASSVRLAGYNEQFF.